The clone carrying this T cell receptor (beta chain) appeared many times. This sample is drawn from a study of T cells in Graves' hyperthyroidism and ophthalmopathy. What was amplified from RNA transcripts were TCR beta CDR3 regions. The HTBI set primed first-round TCR CDR3 RT-PCR. MiXCR, run by TCRdb on the multiplex PCR reads, gives a single entry per CDR3 protein. Counted here are some 370,000 distinct CDR3 sequences, about 17% occurring once; the ten biggest clones make up approximately 35%. The blood sample predates any ophthalmopathy symptoms, coming from first hyperthyroidism diagnosis. The sequence derives from a woman under 40 with Graves' hyperthyroidism that later progressed to Graves' ophthalmopathy. The specimen was blood.

CDR3 in amino acids: CASSRTPNYGYTF. The CDR3 DNA is TGTGCCAGCAGTAGGACACCTAACTATGGCTACACCTTC. The V and J genes are TRBV27 and TRBJ1-2; a weak D match, TRBD1 (5 bases). The CDR3 extends over 13 amino acids. CDR1 MNHEY and CDR2 SMNVEV come from the germline V gene (reference sequence). The V end lost 5 bases, the J end lost 0 bases, and 7 bases lay between the germline ends.